A single sample is the source of the 28 T cell receptor beta chains below, sequenced in a study of blood T cells in healthy people across ages. Alongside a J-beta primer mix, a sample-barcoded 5' primer served in a second PCR lasting 7 to 11 cycles. TCRdb itself ran the 5' RACE reads through MiXCR, one entry per CDR3 protein. The data show 790,000 or so distinct CDR3 sequences, with about 47% seen just once and 15% to 20% held by the top ten. The sequenced material came from blood. The receptors shown here come from an older man in good health.

This clonotype was seen a single time. The rearrangement uses TRBV6-6 and TRBJ1-4, with 8 bases that match TRBD1. The CDR3 covers 16 residues. V lost 6 bases to trimming and J lost 3 bases; unmatched junction nucleotides: 9. The germline gives CDR1 MNHNY, CDR2 SVGAGI (reference sequence). The CDR3 protein is CASRPWDRLSNEKLFF. Written as DNA, the CDR3 is TGTGCCAGCAGACCCTGGGACAGGCTGTCTAATGAAAAACTGTTTTTT.

The rearrangement uses TRBV18 and TRBJ2-3; a possible D gene is TRBD1 (6 bases). The germline gives CDR1 KGHSH, CDR2 LQKENI. CDR3 length: 17 residues. V was shortened by 3 bases and J by 2 bases, with 18 bases between the two germline ends. The CDR3 nucleotides are TGTGCCAGCTCACCCATGACAGGCAACCCAGCCACAGATACGCAGTATTTT. It translates to CASSPMTGNPATDTQYF.

The rearrangement joins TRBV5-1 to TRBJ1-1; D uncertain. V was pared by 0 bases and J by 11 bases, with 14 bases between. This CDR3 is built from 13 residues. CDR1 and CDR2 (germline): SGHRS, YFSETQ. The CDR3, as DNA: TGCGCCAGCAGCTTGGGTCGGGCCTCGAGGGCTTTCTTT. Amino acid sequence: CASSLGRASRAFF.

This clonotype has just a few counts. As DNA, the CDR3 is TGCAGTGCCCTCCGTCGGGACGAGCAGTACTTC. As protein: CSALRRDEQYF. The chain uses TRBV20-1 and TRBJ2-7; D not certain. The length of the CDR3 is 11 residues. Trimming cost V 6 bases and J 5 bases, with 11 bases left between them. Germline V gene data show CDR1 as DFQATT and CDR2 as SNEGSKA (reference sequence).

This clonotype was seen a handful of times. The V gene is TRBV12-3 or TRBV12-4, the J gene TRBJ2-5; TRBD2 agrees at 9 bases. The CDR3 covers 20 residues. V was pared by 6 bases and J by 5 bases, with 25 bases of the junction left unmatched. The CDR3 DNA reads TGTGCCAGCAGCTTCGAGTTGACTAGCGGCGAAACACCGGGTTTGGAGACCCAGTACTTC. Protein product: CASSFELTSGETPGLETQYF.

The rearrangement links TRBV9 to TRBJ2-4; 7 bases line up with TRBD1. The end of the DNA is better explained by TRBJ2-7, so the J call may be wrong. The CDR3 spans 16 residues. Germline V gene sequence: CDR1 SGDLS, CDR2 YYNGEE. The CDR3 coding sequence is TGTGCCAGCAGCGCTAAAGGGACAGCCTTTCATGGCGAGCAGTACTTC. Protein: CASSAKGTAFHGEQYF.

This clonotype was detected many times. This chain connects TRBV12-3 or TRBV12-4 to TRBJ2-3; D may match TRBD1 or TRBD2 (6 bases each). There are 15 residues in the CDR3. The V end lost 6 bases, the J end lost 2 bases, and 15 bases lay between the germline ends. CDR3 bases: TGTGCCAGCAGCCCCGGGACGGGGGCCACAGATACGCAGTATTTT. Translated, it gives CASSPGTGATDTQYF.

V and J are TRBV7-2 and TRBJ2-4; tentatively, D is TRBD2 (5 bases). Per the germline V gene, CDR1 is SGHTA and CDR2 is FQGNSA. The ends were cut back, 5 bases at V and 15 bases at J, with 20 bases in the middle. The CDR3 contains 13 residues. The CDR3 region has the DNA TGTGCCAGCAGCGCACTAGGACGGGAAAAGCTGTACTTC. Translation gives CASSALGREKLYF.

This chain links TRBV12-3 or TRBV12-4 with TRBJ2-3; D is uncertain. The germline V and J ends were trimmed by 5 bases and 13 bases, with 25 bases remaining between them. The CDR3 is 15 residues long. CDR3 sequence (DNA): TGTGCCAGCAGTGACGACCGGGTGGGCACAGATGCGGAGTATTTT. Amino acid sequence: CASSDDRVGTDAEYF.

The sample holds a few counts of this clonotype. This rearrangement joins TRBV20-1 to TRBJ2-7; TRBD2 agrees at 10 bases. V was clipped by 6 bases and J by 6 bases; unmatched bases: 14. The V gene's germline CDR1 is DFQATT and CDR2 SNEGSKA (reference sequence). CDR3 length: 15 residues. The CDR3 sequence: CSAYTPSGSSIEQYF. Written as DNA, the CDR3 is TGCAGTGCGTACACCCCTAGCGGGAGTTCAATCGAGCAGTACTTC.

This rearrangement joins TRBV7-2 to TRBJ2-5, with D maybe TRBD2 (5 bases). In germline, CDR1 is SGHTA, CDR2 FQGNSA. The ends were cut back, 5 bases at V and 2 bases at J, with 15 bases in the middle. The CDR3 consists of 15 residues. In DNA, the CDR3 is TGTGCCAGCAGCCCCCTAATTGGACTTCAAGAGACCCAGTACTTC. It is translated as CASSPLIGLQETQYF.

The J gene is TRBJ2-5, the V gene TRBV5-1; D not resolved. The DNA end favors TRBJ2-7, so the J call may be wrong. The germline gives CDR1 SGHRS, CDR2 YFSETQ. The CDR3 sequence is 15 residues long. The DNA of the CDR3 is TGCGCCAGCAGCTTGGGAGAGCAGCGATCCTACGAGCAGTACTTC. Translated, it gives CASSLGEQRSYEQYF.

A remark on this clonotype: A much larger clone lies one base from this, so it may be a read error. The rearrangement joins TRBV5-1 to TRBJ2-1; the D is unclear. CDR1 and CDR2 from the germline V gene are SGHRS and YFSETQ. The CDR3 length is 14 residues. DNA of the CDR3: TGCGCCAGCAATGAAGAGAGCTCCTACGATGAGCAGTTCTTC. It specifies CASNEESSYDEQFF.

This clonotype was seen only a few times. This sequence joins TRBV5-1 and TRBJ2-2; D is uncertain. The V end lost 4 bases, the J end lost 4 bases, and 14 bases lay between the germline ends. Germline CDR1 SGHRS, CDR2 YFSETQ. This CDR3 is built from 15 residues. The CDR3 DNA is TGCGCCAGCAGCGCGGCCCAAATCGGCACCGGGGAGCTGTTTTTT. This sequence encodes CASSAAQIGTGELFF.

DNA for the CDR3: TGTGCCAGCAGCTCCGAAGTGGCGATGATAAGAGCGGGTCAACCTTACAATGAGCAGTACTTC. It codes for CASSSEVAMIRAGQPYNEQYF. This chain joins TRBV5-6 and TRBJ2-7; possibly TRBD2 for D (6 bases). The germline V and J ends were trimmed by 3 bases and 7 bases, with 38 bases remaining between them. The length of the CDR3 is 21 residues. CDR1 is SGHDT and CDR2 is YYEEEE in the germline V gene.

The J gene is TRBJ2-5, the V gene TRBV12-3 or TRBV12-4, with a weak D call TRBD1 (6 bases). The CDR3 spans 16 residues. V was cut by 4 bases and J by 7 bases, with 22 bases left in between. CDR3 protein: CASSSRASKGVATQYF. The CDR3, as DNA: TGTGCCAGCAGTTCGCGGGCTAGTAAGGGGGTGGCGACCCAGTACTTC.

This clonotype was observed a few times. This chain connects TRBV10-3 to TRBJ2-5; D remains unclear. Trimming pared 2 bases from V and 1 base from J, leaving 8 bases between. The CDR3 runs to 14 residues. The germline CDR1 and CDR2 sequences are ENHRY and SYGVKD. CDR3 loop: CAISEDSPQETQYF. DNA for the CDR3: TGTGCCATCAGTGAGGACTCACCCCAAGAGACCCAGTACTTC.

In this sample, this clonotype turned up many times. V usage is TRBV12-3 or TRBV12-4 and J usage is TRBJ2-7; 10 positions agree with TRBD1. This CDR3 is 12 amino acids long. V gave up 6 bases and J gave up 5 bases; unmatched junction bases: 1. This CDR3 reads CASRDRGHEQYF. The CDR3 nucleotides read TGTGCCAGCAGAGACAGGGGGCACGAGCAGTACTTC.

This sequence joins TRBV24-1 and TRBJ2-3; 10 nucleotides align to TRBD2. Germline V CDR1 and CDR2: KGHDR, SFDVKD. This CDR3 is 15 amino acids long. J lost 4 bases, V lost 7 bases, and 7 bases had no gene match. CDR3 coding DNA: TGTGCCACCAGCGTTAGCGGGAGGCAGTCAGATACGCAGTATTTT. Encoded protein: CATSVSGRQSDTQYF.

The chain uses TRBV4-2 and TRBJ2-1, with 8 nucleotides matching TRBD2. The CDR3 runs to 16 residues. The germline V gene encodes CDR1 LGHNA and CDR2 YNFKEQ. Trimming took 4 bases from V and 3 from J; bases not matched to a gene: 8. CDR3 region: CASSPNGGASYNEQFF. The DNA for the CDR3 is TGTGCCAGCAGCCCTAACGGGGGGGCTAGCTACAATGAGCAGTTCTTC.

This clonotype has at least ten counts. The chain employs TRBV28 and TRBJ1-1; 11 bases line up with TRBD1. The V and J ends lost 4 bases and 6 bases, in that order; junction bases with no gene match: 10. Germline CDR1 reads MDHEN; CDR2 reads SYDVKM. The CDR3 is 16 residues long. The DNA of the CDR3 is TGTGCCAGCAGTTCCGAGATGGGACAGGGGGTCGCTGAAGCTTTCTTT. Translation gives CASSSEMGQGVAEAFF.

This clonotype came up a few times. This chain joins TRBV28 and TRBJ2-3; 7 bases align to TRBD1. The CDR3 is 16 amino acids. The germline CDR1 and CDR2 sequences are MDHEN and SYDVKM. Trimming removed 5 bases from V and 2 bases from J; junction bases left unmatched: 10. DNA of the CDR3: TGTGCCAGCAGTCCTCGAACAGGGGAGTACACAGATACGCAGTATTTT. It is translated as CASSPRTGEYTDTQYF.

This clonotype was found once. For the CDR3, the DNA is TGTGCCACCAGCAGAGCGCAGAGCACAGATACGCAGTATTTT. Encoded protein: CATSRAQSTDTQYF. The chain recombines TRBV15 with TRBJ2-3; unclear D gene. The CDR3 loop spans 14 amino acids. CDR1 LNHNV and CDR2 YYDKDF come from the germline V gene (reference sequence). The ends were cut back, 1 base at V and 0 bases at J, with 5 bases in the middle.

The V gene is TRBV15, the J gene TRBJ1-4; TRBD1 aligns across 7 bases. CDR1 and CDR2 (germline): LNHNV, YYDKDF (reference sequence). Trimming cost V 4 bases and J 2 bases; bases outside gene matches: 4. The length of the CDR3 is 15 residues. The DNA of the CDR3 is TGTGCCACCAGCATTACAGGGGCGACTAATGAAAAACTGTTTTTT. Protein: CATSITGATNEKLFF.

On this clonotype: A read error is possible here, since a much larger clone lies one base away. The chain links TRBV9 to TRBJ2-5; 11 nucleotides agree with TRBD2. There are 15 residues in the CDR3. The V gene's germline CDR1 is SGDLS and CDR2 YYNGEE. J lost 11 bases, V lost 3 bases, and 12 bases had no gene match. CDR3 DNA sequence: TGTGCCAGCAGCGCCCTAGCGGGGGGTTACAATGAGCAGTACTTC. It translates to CASSALAGGYNEQYF.

CDR3 sequence (DNA): TGTGCCAGCAGCTCCCGGACAGGGTCTAGGAAGACCCAGTACTTC. Its protein product is CASSSRTGSRKTQYF. This chain joins TRBV28 and TRBJ2-5; 8 bases map to TRBD1. V lost 6 bases, J lost 6 bases, and 12 bases stayed unmatched. From germline, CDR1 is MDHEN and CDR2 SYDVKM. The CDR3 spans 15 residues.

The chain couples TRBV20-1 to TRBJ2-1; the match to TRBD2 covers 11 bases. V was clipped by 4 bases and J by 3 bases; unmatched bases: 5. Germline V lookup: CDR1 DFQATT, CDR2 SNEGSKA (reference sequence). The CDR3 is made up of 15 amino acids. The DNA for the CDR3 is TGCAGTGCTAAGATAGCGGGAGGGATCTACAATGAGCAGTTCTTC. Translated, it gives CSAKIAGGIYNEQFF.

The gene calls are TRBV3-1 and TRBJ2-5; tentatively, D is TRBD1 (5 bases). Germline V gene lookup returns CDR1 LGHDT and CDR2 YNNKEL (reference sequence). The CDR3 has 15 amino acids. Between the trimmed V and J ends, which lost 5 bases and 4 bases, there was a span of 17 bases. CDR3 nucleotide sequence: TGTGCCAGCAGCAATCCCAAGGGGTGGACAGAGACCCAGTACTTC. Protein: CASSNPKGWTETQYF.